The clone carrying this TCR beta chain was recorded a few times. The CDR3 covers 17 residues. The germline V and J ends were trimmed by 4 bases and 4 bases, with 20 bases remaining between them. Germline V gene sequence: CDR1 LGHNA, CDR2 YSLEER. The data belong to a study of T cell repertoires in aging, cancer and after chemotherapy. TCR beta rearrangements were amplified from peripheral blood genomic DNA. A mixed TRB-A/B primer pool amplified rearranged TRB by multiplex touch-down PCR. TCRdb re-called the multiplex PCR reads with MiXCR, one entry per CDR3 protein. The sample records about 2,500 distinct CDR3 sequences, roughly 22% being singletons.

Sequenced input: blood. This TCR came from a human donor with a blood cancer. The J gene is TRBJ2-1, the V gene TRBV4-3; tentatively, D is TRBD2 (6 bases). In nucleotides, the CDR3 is TGCGCCAGCAGCCCCGATGGGCGGGGTGGGGGTTACAATGAGCAGTTCTTC. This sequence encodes CASSPDGRGGGYNEQFF.